This is a list of T cell receptor beta chains from one sample in a study of a mutant IDH1 vaccine in newly diagnosed glioma. These TCRs are of unknown antigen specificity. The table came from immunoSEQ multiplex PCR; TCRdb's copy has only in-frame clones and leaves some out. The sample records under 70,000 clones, nearly 85% being singletons. The sequences come from PBMCs, collected from a glioma patient whose treatment included an IDH1 peptide vaccine. These TCRs come from a man between 18 and 35 years old with glioma. Each CDR3 is given with its conserved first and last residue. The D gene is left open where the match is weak.

v_call	d_call	j_call	cdr3_aa	cdr3_nt
TRBV19	TRBD2	TRBJ2-7	CASSSGTSALGEQYF	TGTGCCAGTAGTTCCGGGACTAGCGCCCTTGGGGAGCAGTACTTC
TRBV18	.	TRBJ2-2	CASSPRQGTGELFF	TGTGCCAGCTCTCCCCGGCAGGGCACCGGGGAGCTGTTTTTT
TRBV7-2	.	TRBJ2-7	CASSLARRASEQYF	TGTGCCAGCAGCTTAGCGCGCAGGGCGAGCGAGCAGTACTTC
TRBV5-4	TRBD2	TRBJ2-7	CASSSNGGALGEQYF	TGTGCCAGCAGCTCGAACGGGGGGGCTTTGGGCGAGCAGTACTTC
TRBV7-9	TRBD1	TRBJ1-1	CASSLLGDRGTEAFF	TGTGCCAGCAGCTTACTTGGGGACAGGGGGACTGAAGCTTTCTTT
TRBV28	.	TRBJ2-7	CASSLAIYEQYF	TGTGCCAGCAGTTTGGCTATATACGAGCAGTACTTC
TRBV10-1	.	TRBJ2-1	CASSLLAPIYNEQFF	TGCGCCAGCAGCCTTCTAGCGCCGATCTACAATGAGCAGTTCTTC
TRBV30	.	TRBJ2-7	CAWRDPPAGLEQYF	TGTGCCTGGAGGGACCCTCCGGCCGGGCTGGAGCAGTACTTC
TRBV19	.	TRBJ2-7	CASSMTVSSYEQYF	TGTGCCAGTAGTATGACGGTTAGCTCCTACGAGCAGTACTTC
TRBV4-3	.	TRBJ2-1	CASSQEMTGYEQFF	TGCGCCAGCAGCCAAGAAATGACGGGGTATGAGCAGTTCTTC